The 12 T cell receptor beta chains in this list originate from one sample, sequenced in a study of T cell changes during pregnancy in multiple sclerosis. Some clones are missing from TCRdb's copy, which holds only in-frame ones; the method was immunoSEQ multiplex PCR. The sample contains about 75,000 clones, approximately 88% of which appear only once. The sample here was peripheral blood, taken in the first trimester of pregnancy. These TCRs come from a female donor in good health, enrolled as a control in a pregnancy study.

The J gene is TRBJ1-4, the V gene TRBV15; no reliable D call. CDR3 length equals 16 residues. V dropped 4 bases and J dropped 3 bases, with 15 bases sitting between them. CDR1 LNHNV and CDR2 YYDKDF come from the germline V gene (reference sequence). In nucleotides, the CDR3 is TGTGCCACCAGCACTGGTTCCACCAGGCCTAATGAAAAACTGTTTTTT. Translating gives CATSTGSTRPNEKLFF.

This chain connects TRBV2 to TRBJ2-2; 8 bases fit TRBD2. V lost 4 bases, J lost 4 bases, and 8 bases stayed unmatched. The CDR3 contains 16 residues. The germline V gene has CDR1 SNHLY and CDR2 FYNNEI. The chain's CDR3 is CASSANRGGITGELFF. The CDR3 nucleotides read TGTGCCAGCAGTGCCAATCGGGGGGGAATCACCGGGGAGCTGTTTTTT.

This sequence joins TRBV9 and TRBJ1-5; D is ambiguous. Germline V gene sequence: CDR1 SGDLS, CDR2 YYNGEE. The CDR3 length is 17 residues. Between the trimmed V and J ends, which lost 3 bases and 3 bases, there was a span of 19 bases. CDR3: CASSATVAPLYNQPQHF. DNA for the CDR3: TGTGCCAGCAGCGCGACGGTAGCGCCACTATACAATCAGCCCCAGCATTTT.

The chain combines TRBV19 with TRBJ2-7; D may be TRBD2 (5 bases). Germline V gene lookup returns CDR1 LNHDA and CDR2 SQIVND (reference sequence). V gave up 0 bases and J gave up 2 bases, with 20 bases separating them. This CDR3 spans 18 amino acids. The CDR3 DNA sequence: TGTGCCAGTAGTATAGATCGGGATTCGGCTTTACCCACCTACGAGCAGTACTTC. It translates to CASSIDRDSALPTYEQYF.

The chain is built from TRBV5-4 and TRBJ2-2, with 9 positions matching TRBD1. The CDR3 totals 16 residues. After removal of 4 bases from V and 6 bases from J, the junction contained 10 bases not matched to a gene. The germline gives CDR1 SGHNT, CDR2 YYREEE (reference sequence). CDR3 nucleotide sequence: TGTGCCAGCAGCCCCCGACCGGGACAGGGCCCCGGGGAGCTGTTTTTT. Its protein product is CASSPRPGQGPGELFF.

Here the CDR3 reads CASRGTGGIGVGEQFF. The CDR3 DNA reads as TGTGCCAGCAGGGGAACAGGGGGCATTGGGGTCGGTGAGCAGTTCTTC. V gene TRBV14 combines with J gene TRBJ2-1; TRBD1 matches 9 bases. The CDR3 is 16 amino acids. V was clipped by 6 bases and J by 9 bases; unmatched bases: 15. The germline gives CDR1 SGHDN, CDR2 FVKESK. Full variable domain (missing parts from reference TRBV14 and TRBJ2-1): EAGVTQFPSHSVIEKGQTVTLRCDPISGHDNLYWYRRVMGKEIKFLLHFVKESKQDESGMPNNRFLAERTGGTYSTLKVQPAELEDSGVYFCASRGTGGIGVGEQFFGPGTRLTVL.

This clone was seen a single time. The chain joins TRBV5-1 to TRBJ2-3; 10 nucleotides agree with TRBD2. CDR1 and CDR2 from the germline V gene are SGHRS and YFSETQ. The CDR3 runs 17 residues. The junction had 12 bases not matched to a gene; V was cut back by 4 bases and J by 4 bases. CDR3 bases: TGCGCCAGCAGCCCATATCGGACTAGCGGAGGGGCAGATACGCAGTATTTT. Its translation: CASSPYRTSGGADTQYF.

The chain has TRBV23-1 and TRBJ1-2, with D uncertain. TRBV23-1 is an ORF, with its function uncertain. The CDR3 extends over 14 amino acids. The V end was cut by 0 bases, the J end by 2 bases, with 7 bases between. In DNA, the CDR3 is TGCGCCAGCAGTCAATCAAGTCTAAACTATGGCTACACCTTC. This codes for CASSQSSLNYGYTF.

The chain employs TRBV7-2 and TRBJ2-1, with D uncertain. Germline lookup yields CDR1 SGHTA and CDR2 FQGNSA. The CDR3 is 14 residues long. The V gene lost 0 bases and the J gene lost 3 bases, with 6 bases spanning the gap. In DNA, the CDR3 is TGTGCCAGCAGCTTAGCGGCCAACTACAATGAGCAGTTCTTC. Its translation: CASSLAANYNEQFF.

The chain's CDR3 is CASSTLSGRASTDTQYF. The CDR3 DNA is TGTGCCAGCAGCACTCTTAGCGGGAGGGCCAGCACAGATACGCAGTATTTT. The V call is TRBV7-2, the J call TRBJ2-3; 11 bases line up with TRBD2. This CDR3 is 17 amino acids long. Per the germline V gene, CDR1 is SGHTA and CDR2 is FQGNSA. V lost 5 bases, J lost 0 bases, and 7 bases stayed unmatched. The whole variable domain, filled in from reference TRBV7-2 and TRBJ2-3, reads GAGVSQSPSNKVTEKGKDVELRCDPISGHTALYWYRQSLGQGLEFLIYFQGNSAPDKSGLPSDRFSAERTGGSVSTLTIQRTQQEDSAVYLCASSTLSGRASTDTQYFGPGTRLTVL.

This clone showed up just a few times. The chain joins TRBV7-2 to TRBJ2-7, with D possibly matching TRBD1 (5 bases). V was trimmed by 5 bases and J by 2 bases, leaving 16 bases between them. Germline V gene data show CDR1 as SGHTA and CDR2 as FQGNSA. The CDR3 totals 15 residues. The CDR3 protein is CASSPGHRPTYEQYF. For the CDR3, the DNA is TGTGCCAGCAGCCCAGGGCACAGACCCACCTACGAGCAGTACTTC.

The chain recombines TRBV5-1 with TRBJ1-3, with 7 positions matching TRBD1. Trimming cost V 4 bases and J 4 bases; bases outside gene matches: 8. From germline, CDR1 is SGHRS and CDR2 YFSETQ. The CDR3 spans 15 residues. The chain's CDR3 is CASSPAGDRGNTIYF. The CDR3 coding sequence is TGCGCCAGCAGCCCGGCAGGGGACAGAGGAAACACCATATATTTT.